These T cell receptor beta chains were read from a single sample in a study of shared clonotypes between healthy human individuals. Here immunoSEQ multiplex PCR was the method, and the copy in TCRdb shows in-frame clones only, minus some. This sample has around 1.9 million clones, with around 95% found just once. Sequenced input: naive CD8+ T cells from PBMCs. The receptors were sampled from a man aged 18 to 30 in good health. Some clones in this sample may be carry-over from other donors' samples. The CDR3 runs from the conserved cysteine through the conserved F or W. D genes are given only for firm matches. Clone size, where shown, is once, few, many, or a class for clones that have expanded.

v_gene,j_gene,abundance,d_gene,CDR3aa,CDR3nt
TRBV5-4,TRBJ1-2,.,.,CASSPEPANYGYTF,TGTGCCAGCAGCCCGGAACCGGCTAACTATGGCTACACCTTC
TRBV6-1,TRBJ2-3,.,TRBD2,CASSDRLAGGSADTQYF,TGTGCCAGCAGTGACCGACTAGCGGGGGGGTCGGCAGATACGCAGTATTTT
TRBV9,TRBJ1-2,.,.,CAYLSVGDSNYGYTF,TGTGCCTACCTCTCGGTCGGAGATAGTAACTATGGCTACACCTTC
TRBV28,TRBJ1-5,.,.,CASRWAGNQPQHF,TGTGCCAGCAGGTGGGCAGGCAATCAGCCCCAGCATTTT
TRBV2,TRBJ2-1,once,.,CASMGGIWRGSYNEQFF,TGTGCCAGCATGGGGGGTATCTGGCGGGGCTCCTACAATGAGCAGTTCTTC
TRBV11-2,TRBJ2-3,.,.,CASSSFGDTQYF,TGTGCCAGCAGCTCATTTGGGGATACGCAGTATTTT
TRBV30,TRBJ2-7,.,TRBD1,CAWRADRGLPYEQYF,TGTGCCTGGAGAGCGGACAGGGGGCTCCCCTACGAGCAGTACTTC
TRBV14,TRBJ2-3,.,.,CASSQFRRADTQYF,TGTGCCAGCAGCCAATTCCGGAGAGCAGATACGCAGTATTTT
TRBV27,TRBJ2-2,.,TRBD1,CATLGQGPRELFF,TGTGCCACCCTAGGACAGGGGCCCCGGGAGCTGTTTTTT
TRBV7-9,TRBJ1-3,.,.,CASGGLSSGNTIYF,TGTGCCAGCGGGGGGCTTAGTTCTGGAAACACCATATATTTT
TRBV5-1,TRBJ2-2,few,TRBD1,CASSSDRAGELFF,TGCGCCAGCAGCTCGGACAGGGCCGGGGAGCTGTTTTTT
TRBV7-2,TRBJ2-5,.,.,CASSLAPRSETQYF,TGTGCCAGCAGCTTAGCCCCCAGGTCAGAGACCCAGTACTTC
TRBV19,TRBJ2-1,.,TRBD2,CATRGLAGGEEQFF,TGTGCCACCAGGGGACTAGCGGGAGGGGAGGAGCAGTTCTTC
TRBV5-1,TRBJ2-7,once,TRBD1,CASRGSTGTGVGGGEQYF,TGCGCCAGCAGGGGCTCTACCGGGACAGGGGTTGGAGGTGGCGAGCAGTACTTC
TRBV14,TRBJ1-3,.,.,CASSQVDGGDTIYF,TGTGCCAGCAGCCAAGTAGACGGGGGTGACACCATATATTTT
TRBV6-1,TRBJ1-1,.,.,CASSEGFRYKAEAFF,TGTGCCAGCAGTGAAGGGTTTAGGTATAAGGCTGAAGCTTTCTTT
TRBV5-1,TRBJ2-7,.,TRBD1,CASSPLGTGGSYEQYF,TGCGCCAGCAGCCCCCTCGGGACAGGGGGCTCCTACGAGCAGTACTTC
TRBV6-5,TRBJ2-5,.,TRBD2,CASSVAGVAETQYF,TGTGCCAGCAGTGTAGCGGGAGTGGCTGAGACCCAGTACTTC
TRBV29-1,TRBJ2-1,.,TRBD2,CSAGPGLAGTYNEQFF,TGCAGCGCCGGGCCGGGACTAGCGGGAACTTACAATGAGCAGTTCTTC
TRBV19,TRBJ1-2,.,.,CASSIGGDGYTF,TGTGCCAGTAGTATCGGGGGGGATGGCTACACCTTC
TRBV19,TRBJ2-1,.,.,CASSIWQGFDNEQFF,TGTGCCAGTAGTATATGGCAGGGGTTCGACAATGAGCAGTTCTTC
TRBV14,TRBJ2-7,few,.,CASSQDPYEQYF,TGTGCCAGCAGCCAAGATCCCTACGAGCAGTACTTC
TRBV29-1,TRBJ2-7,once,.,CSVLLSYEQYF,TGCAGCGTCCTTTTATCATACGAGCAGTACTTC
TRBV28,TRBJ2-6,.,TRBD1,CASSSQLPGQAHSGANVLTF,TGTGCCAGCAGTTCCCAACTCCCGGGACAGGCCCACTCTGGGGCCAACGTCCTGACTTTC
TRBV29-1,TRBJ2-1,once,.,CSAEGWATNIEQFF,TGCAGCGCCGAAGGGTGGGCCACCAATATTGAGCAGTTCTTC
TRBV7-9,TRBJ1-2,.,.,CASSNGVRDYGYTF,TGTGCCAGCAGCAACGGTGTGCGGGACTATGGCTACACCTTC
TRBV7-2,TRBJ2-2,.,.,CASSAIGGTGELFF,TGTGCCAGCAGCGCAATTGGGGGCACCGGGGAGCTGTTTTTT
TRBV15,TRBJ2-1,.,TRBD2,CATSRDPSGGGNEQFF,TGTGCCACCAGCAGAGATCCTAGCGGGGGTGGCAATGAGCAGTTCTTC
TRBV10-3,TRBJ2-7,.,TRBD2,CAIRIAGVGYEQYF,TGTGCCATCAGGATAGCGGGAGTTGGGTACGAGCAGTACTTC
TRBV7-8,TRBJ1-4,.,TRBD1,CASSSTWQGVQEKLFF,TGTGCCAGCAGCTCTACTTGGCAGGGGGTTCAGGAAAAACTGTTTTTT
TRBV7-8,TRBJ2-7,.,TRBD2,CASSLVSSGRHEQYF,TGTGCCAGCAGCTTAGTGTCTAGCGGGAGGCACGAGCAGTACTTC
TRBV27,TRBJ1-1,few,.,CASSLGSNTEAFF,TGTGCCAGCAGTTTAGGGTCGAACACTGAAGCTTTCTTT
TRBV7-8,TRBJ2-1,.,TRBD2,CASSPGTSGSSYNEQFF,TGTGCCAGCAGCCCAGGGACTAGCGGGAGCTCCTACAATGAGCAGTTCTTC
TRBV4-1,TRBJ2-7,.,TRBD2,CASSHTSGSRNEQYF,TGCGCCAGCAGCCATACTAGCGGGAGTAGGAACGAGCAGTACTTC
TRBV7-9,TRBJ2-5,.,.,CASSLVRVETQYF,TGTGCCAGCAGCTTAGTCCGGGTGGAGACCCAGTACTTC
TRBV10-3,TRBJ2-1,.,.,CAISESSVSNNEQFF,TGTGCCATCAGTGAGTCGTCTGTAAGCAACAATGAGCAGTTCTTC
TRBV15,TRBJ2-7,.,TRBD2,CATSGGGEGYEQYF,TGTGCCACCAGCGGCGGGGGGGAGGGGTACGAGCAGTACTTC
TRBV28,TRBJ1-1,once,.,CASSFRQRSGRNTEAFF,TGTGCCAGCAGTTTTCGTCAAAGGTCAGGGCGAAACACTGAAGCTTTCTTT
TRBV19,TRBJ2-2,.,TRBD2,CASSIVSGSRHTGELFF,TGTGCCAGTAGTATAGTCAGCGGGAGCCGCCACACCGGGGAGCTGTTTTTT
TRBV25-1,TRBJ2-4,.,.,CASSDSGSPGAKNIQYF,TGTGCCAGCAGTGATTCGGGATCCCCGGGAGCCAAAAACATTCAGTACTTC
TRBV7-3,TRBJ2-7,once,.,CASSLDGSASHEQYF,TGTGCCAGCAGTTTAGACGGATCGGCTAGCCACGAGCAGTACTTC
TRBV2,TRBJ2-2,.,.,CASIGGNTGELFF,TGTGCCAGCATTGGCGGGAACACCGGGGAGCTGTTTTTT
TRBV6-1,TRBJ1-5,.,.,CASSEYGNNQPQHF,TGTGCCAGCAGTGAATACGGAAACAATCAGCCCCAGCATTTT
TRBV4-1,TRBJ2-7,.,.,CASSQDLGSPYEQYF,TGCGCCAGCAGCCAAGATCTGGGCAGTCCGTACGAGCAGTACTTC